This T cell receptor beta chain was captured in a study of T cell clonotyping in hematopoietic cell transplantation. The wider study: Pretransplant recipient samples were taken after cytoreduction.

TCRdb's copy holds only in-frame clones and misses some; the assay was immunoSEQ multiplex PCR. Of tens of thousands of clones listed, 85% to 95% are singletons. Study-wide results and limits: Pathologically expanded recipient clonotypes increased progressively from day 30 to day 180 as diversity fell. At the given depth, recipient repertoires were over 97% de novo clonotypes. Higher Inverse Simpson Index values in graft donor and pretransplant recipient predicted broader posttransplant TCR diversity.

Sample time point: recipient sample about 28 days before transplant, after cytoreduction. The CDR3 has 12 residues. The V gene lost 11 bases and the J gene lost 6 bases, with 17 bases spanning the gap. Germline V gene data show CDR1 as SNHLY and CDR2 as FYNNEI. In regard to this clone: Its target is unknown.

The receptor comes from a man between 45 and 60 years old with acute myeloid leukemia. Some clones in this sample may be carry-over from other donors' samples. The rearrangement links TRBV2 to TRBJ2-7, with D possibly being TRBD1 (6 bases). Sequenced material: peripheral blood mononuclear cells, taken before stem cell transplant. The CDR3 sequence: CASQGVVSEQYF. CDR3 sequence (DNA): TGTGCCTCACAGGGAGTGGTGTCCGAGCAGTACTTC.